This T cell receptor (beta chain) was found in a study of Graves' ophthalmopathy and Graves' hyperthyroidism. Findings and caveats of the study: In blood appeared most of the expanded thyroid clonotypes whose frequency exceeded 0.001. As the model predicted ophthalmopathy progression, it achieved a sensitivity of 70.59% and a specificity of about 72%.

Calling hyperthyroidism stable required that no ophthalmopathy show up within 18 months of follow-up. This clonotype was seen at least ten times. Antigen unknown. Germline V gene lookup returns CDR1 MGHDK and CDR2 SYGVNS. Between the trimmed V and J ends, which lost 6 bases and 3 bases, there was a span of 6 bases. The CDR3 extends over 11 amino acids. RNA transcripts yielded amplified TCR beta CDR3 regions. First-round RT-PCR employed HTBI primers, with a second-round multiplex PCR after it. Each CDR3 protein gets one entry after TCRdb re-called the multiplex PCR reads with MiXCR. The sample gives just over 400,000 distinct CDR3 sequences, around 21% of which show up once; under 3.5% is in the top ten.

Specimen: peripheral blood. V and J are TRBV25-1 and TRBJ2-7; possibly TRBD2 for D (5 bases). This receptor was identified in a woman in her late teens or twenties with stable Graves' hyperthyroidism. The CDR3 region is CASRRGYEQYF. The DNA for the CDR3 is TGTGCCAGCAGACGGGGCTACGAGCAGTACTTC.